This T cell receptor beta chain originates from a study of cytomegalovirus exposure and HLA in healthy donors. Regarding the study as a whole: Analyses of presence and absence presupposed an approximately uniform sequencing depth across donors. Most TCR beta V segments were productive about 87% or about 30% of the time in an earlier analysis. In a later analysis, a missense DCLRE1C variant was linked to TCR beta V- and J-gene trimming.

The sample holds a few counts of this clone. Antigen: not known. The PCR made use of 60 Vbeta and 13 Jbeta primers. Data came from immunoSEQ multiplex PCR; TCRdb stores just in-frame clones and leaves some out. Of around 110,000 clones listed, 9% to 10% were seen once; the top ten hold over 2.5%. The specimen sequenced was PBMCs. The sequence was obtained from a man younger than 45 in good health and CMV-seronegative.

This chain's CDR3 is CASSQVQGAGGELFF. The CDR3 DNA follows: TGCGCCAGCAGCCAAGTACAGGGGGCTGGCGGGGAGCTGTTTTTT. This chain links TRBV4-1 with TRBJ2-2; 9 positions match TRBD1. Trimming removed 1 base from V and 7 bases from J; junction bases left unmatched: 4. Per germline, CDR1 MGHRA and CDR2 YSYEKL. CDR3 length: 15 residues.